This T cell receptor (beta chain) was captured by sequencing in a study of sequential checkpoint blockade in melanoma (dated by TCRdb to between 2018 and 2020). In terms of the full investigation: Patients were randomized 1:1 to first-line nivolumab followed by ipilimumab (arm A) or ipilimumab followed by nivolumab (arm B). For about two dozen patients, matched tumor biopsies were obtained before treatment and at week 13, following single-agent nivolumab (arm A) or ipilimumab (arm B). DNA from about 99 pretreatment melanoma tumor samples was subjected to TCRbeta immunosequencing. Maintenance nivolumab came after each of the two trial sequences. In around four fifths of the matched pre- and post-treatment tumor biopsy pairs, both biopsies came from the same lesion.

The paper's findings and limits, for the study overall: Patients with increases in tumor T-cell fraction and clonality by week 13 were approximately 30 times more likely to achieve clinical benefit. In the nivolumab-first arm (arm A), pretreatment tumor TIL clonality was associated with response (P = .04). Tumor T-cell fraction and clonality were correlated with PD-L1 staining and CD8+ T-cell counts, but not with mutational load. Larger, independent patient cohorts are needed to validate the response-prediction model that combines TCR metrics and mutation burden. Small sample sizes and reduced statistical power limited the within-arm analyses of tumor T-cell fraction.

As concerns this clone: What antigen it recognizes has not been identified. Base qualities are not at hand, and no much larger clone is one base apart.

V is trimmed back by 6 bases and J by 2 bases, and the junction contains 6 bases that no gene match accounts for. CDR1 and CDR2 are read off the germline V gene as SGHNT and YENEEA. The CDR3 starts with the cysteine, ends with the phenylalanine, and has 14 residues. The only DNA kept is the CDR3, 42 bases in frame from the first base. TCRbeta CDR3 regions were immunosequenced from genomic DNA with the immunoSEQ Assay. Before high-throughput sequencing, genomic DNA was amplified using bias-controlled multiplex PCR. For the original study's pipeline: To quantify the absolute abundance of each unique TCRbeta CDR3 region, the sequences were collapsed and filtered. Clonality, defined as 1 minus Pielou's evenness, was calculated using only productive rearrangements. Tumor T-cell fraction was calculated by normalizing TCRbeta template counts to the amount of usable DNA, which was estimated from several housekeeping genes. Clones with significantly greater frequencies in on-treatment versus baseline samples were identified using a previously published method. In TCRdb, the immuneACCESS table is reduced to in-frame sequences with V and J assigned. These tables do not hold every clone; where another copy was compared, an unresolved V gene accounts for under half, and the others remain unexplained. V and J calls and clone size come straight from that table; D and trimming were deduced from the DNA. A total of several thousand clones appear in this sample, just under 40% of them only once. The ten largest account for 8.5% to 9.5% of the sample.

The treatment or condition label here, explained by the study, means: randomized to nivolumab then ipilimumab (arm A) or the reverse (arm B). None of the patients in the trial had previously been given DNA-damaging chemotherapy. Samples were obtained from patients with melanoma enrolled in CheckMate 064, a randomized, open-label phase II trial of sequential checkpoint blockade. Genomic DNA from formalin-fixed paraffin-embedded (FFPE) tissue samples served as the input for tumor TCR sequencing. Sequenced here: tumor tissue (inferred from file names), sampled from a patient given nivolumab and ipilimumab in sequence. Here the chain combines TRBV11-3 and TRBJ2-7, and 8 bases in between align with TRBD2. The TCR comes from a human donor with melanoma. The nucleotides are TGTGCCAGCAGGGAGCAGCGGGGGACCTACGAGCAGTACTTC. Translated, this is CASREQRGTYEQYF.